These 21 T cell receptor beta chains were sequenced from one sample in a study of blood T cell repertoires in COVID-19. Clones were read by immunoSEQ multiplex PCR, and TCRdb kept only the in-frame ones, dropping some. The sample consists of roughly 300,000 clones, 87% of them appearing once. The material sequenced was peripheral blood. Receptors originate from a woman aged 45-59 years who had recovered from COVID-19.

V gene TRBV7-9 combines with J gene TRBJ1-3; D not certain. The V gene's germline CDR1 is SEHNR and CDR2 FQNEAQ (reference sequence). Trimming removed 4 bases from V and 1 base from J, with 14 bases in between. This CDR3 is 16 amino acids long. The CDR3 nucleotides read TGTGCCAGCAGCTGGCCGTGGTCGGAGTCTGGAAACACCATATATTTT. Its translation is CASSWPWSESGNTIYF.

The genes are TRBV7-8 and TRBJ1-6; TRBD1 aligns across 7 bases. Germline V gene sequence: CDR1 SGHVS, CDR2 FQNEAQ. Unmatched junction bases numbered 4, after V lost 0 bases and J lost 8 bases. This CDR3 is built from 15 residues. CDR3 coding DNA: TGTGCCAGCAGCTTAGCGTGGCAGGGGGATTCACCCCTCCACTTT. Translation: CASSLAWQGDSPLHF.

This clone has only one observation. The J gene is TRBJ1-4, the V gene TRBV5-6, with D possibly matching TRBD1 (5 bases). CDR1 SGHDT and CDR2 YYEEEE come from the germline V gene. CDR3 size: 14 residues. V was clipped by 0 bases and J by 6 bases, with 9 bases between them. The CDR3 bases are TGTGCCAGCAGCTTGGTTGGGGCGCATGAAAAACTGTTTTTT. Translating gives CASSLVGAHEKLFF.

V and J are TRBV11-3 and TRBJ2-7; D is perhaps TRBD2 (5 bases). CDR1 SGHNT and CDR2 YENEEA come from the germline V gene. V lost 0 bases and J 4 bases, leaving 7 bases between the germline ends. The CDR3 covers 13 residues. This CDR3 reads CASSLEGGYEQYF. The CDR3 DNA reads TGTGCCAGCAGCTTAGAAGGAGGATACGAGCAGTACTTC.

The chain is built from TRBV7-7 and TRBJ2-1; TRBD1 matches at 8 bases. V was clipped by 5 bases and J by 6 bases; unmatched bases: 9. Germline V gene data show CDR1 as SSHAT and CDR2 as FNYEAQ (reference sequence). CDR3 length: 15 amino acids. DNA of the CDR3: TGTGCCAGCAGCCCGGACAGGGTAACGGTCAATGAGCAGTTCTTC. Its translation is CASSPDRVTVNEQFF.

CDR3 protein: CSATEGGRIGAFF. DNA of the CDR3: TGCAGTGCTACTGAAGGGGGCCGTATAGGAGCTTTCTTT. The chain links TRBV20-1 to TRBJ1-1; TRBD1 agrees at 7 bases. J gave up 10 bases and V 4 bases, and 12 bases lay outside the gene matches. Per germline, CDR1 DFQATT and CDR2 SNEGSKA (reference sequence). CDR3 length: 13 amino acids.

This sequence joins TRBV19 and TRBJ1-2; 7 bases align to TRBD1. The CDR3 runs 15 residues. V shed 4 bases, J shed 6 bases, and the junction held 11 bases outside the gene matches. Germline V lookup: CDR1 LNHDA, CDR2 SQIVND (reference sequence). The CDR3 DNA follows: TGTGCCAGTAGTAACCACAGGGGAACTGGCAATGGCTACACCTTC. It encodes CASSNHRGTGNGYTF.

CDR3 in DNA: TGTGCCAGCAGTGATTGGGGCCCCACGACTGAAGCTTTCTTT. It translates to CASSDWGPTTEAFF. This chain links TRBV2 with TRBJ1-1; D might be TRBD1 (5 bases). Germline V gene data show CDR1 as SNHLY and CDR2 as FYNNEI. The CDR3 is made up of 14 amino acids. The V gene lost 3 bases and the J gene lost 5 bases, with 13 bases spanning the gap.

The chain links TRBV7-9 to TRBJ2-1; 8 bases match TRBD1. V dropped 6 bases and J dropped 1; count of bases not matched to a gene: 11. The germline gives CDR1 SEHNR, CDR2 FQNEAQ (reference sequence). The CDR3 has 17 amino acids. As DNA, the CDR3 is TGTGCCAGCAGATCCACTACCACAGGGGGGTCCTACAATGAGCAGTTCTTC. Protein sequence: CASRSTTTGGSYNEQFF.

This chain links TRBV30 with TRBJ2-2; TRBD1 aligns across 7 bases. Looked up from germline, CDR1 is GTSNPN and CDR2 is SVGIG (reference sequence). With 3 bases clipped from V and 4 bases from J, the junction kept 8 bases outside the gene matches. CDR3 length: 15 amino acids. CDR3 nucleotide sequence: TGTGCCTGGAGCACAGACAGGGATGGCACCGGGGAGCTGTTTTTT. Protein sequence: CAWSTDRDGTGELFF. Variable domain in full (rest from reference TRBV30 and TRBJ2-2): SQTIHQWPATLVQPVGSPLSLECTVEGTSNPNLYWYRQAAGRGLQLLFYSVGIGQISSEVPQNLSASRPQDRQFILSSKKLLLSDSGFYLCAWSTDRDGTGELFFGEGSRLTVL.

This clone showed up just once. The chain combines TRBV10-1 with TRBJ2-1; 7 bases fit TRBD1. Per germline, CDR1 WNHNN and CDR2 SYGVQD (reference sequence). After removal of 4 bases from V and 5 bases from J, the junction contained 2 bases not matched to a gene. This CDR3 has 13 residues. The CDR3 sequence: CASSVGTDNEQFF. CDR3 DNA: TGCGCCAGCAGTGTGGGGACAGACAATGAGCAGTTCTTC.

Points on this clone: Relative to the germline gene, one junction end is altered; a read error may explain this. The chain is built from TRBV7-7 and TRBJ2-7; maybe TRBD1 (5 bases). Looked up from germline, CDR1 is SSHAT and CDR2 is FNYEAQ (reference sequence). The CDR3 totals 15 residues. The CDR3 spells CASSPTGIRDGEQYF. The CDR3, as DNA: TGTGCTAGCAGCCCTACGGGCATCAGGGATGGCGAGCAGTACTTC.

The chain employs TRBV2 and TRBJ1-2, with D perhaps matching TRBD1 (5 bases). Germline CDR1 and CDR2: SNHLY and FYNNEI. The CDR3 has 14 residues. Trimming removed 7 bases at V and 4 bases at J, with 16 bases between. The DNA for the CDR3 is TGTGCCAGCAACATGGACACCGGCGGCTATGGCTACACCTTC. It encodes CASNMDTGGYGYTF. The full variable domain, completed using reference TRBV2 and TRBJ1-2, is EPEVTQTPSHQVTQMGQEVILRCVPISNHLYFYWYRQILGQKVEFLVSFYNNEISEKSEIFDDQFSVERPDGSNFTLKIRSTKLEDSAMYFCASNMDTGGYGYTFGSGTRLTVV.

V usage is TRBV5-1 and J usage is TRBJ2-3; 13 nucleotides agree with TRBD2. V lost 5 bases to trimming and J lost 4 bases; unmatched junction nucleotides: 4. CDR1 and CDR2 from the germline V gene are SGHRS and YFSETQ. This CDR3 region has 15 residues. The CDR3 DNA sequence: TGCGCCAGCAGACTAGCGGGGGGGCACCCAGATACGCAGTATTTT. It yields the protein CASRLAGGHPDTQYF. Drawing the rest from reference TRBV5-1 and TRBJ2-3, the complete variable domain is KAGVTQTPRYLIKTRGQQVTLSCSPISGHRSVSWYQQTPGQGLQFLFEYFSETQRNKGNFPGRFSGRQFSNSRSEMNVSTLELGDSALYLCASRLAGGHPDTQYFGPGTRLTVL.

This clone turned up a few times. The chain employs TRBV11-2 and TRBJ2-3; the match to TRBD1 covers 7 bases. This CDR3 is built from 15 residues. Trimming cost V 5 bases and J 7 bases; bases outside gene matches: 12. Germline V gives CDR1 SGHAT, CDR2 FQNNGV. The DNA of the CDR3 is TGTGCCAGCAGCCCGACAGCTGACAGGGCAAATACGCAGTATTTT. It specifies CASSPTADRANTQYF.

The CDR3 nucleotides are TGTGCCAGCAGCAAGAATCCGGGACAGCTTGATTCACCCCTCCACTTT. Protein: CASSKNPGQLDSPLHF. This chain connects TRBV5-6 to TRBJ1-6; 7 bases are shared with TRBD1. J lost 8 bases, V lost 4 bases, and 12 bases had no gene match. Germline V CDR1 and CDR2: SGHDT, YYEEEE. CDR3 length equals 16 residues.

This chain links TRBV5-8 with TRBJ2-3; 15 nucleotides agree with TRBD2. Looked up from germline, CDR1 is SGHTS and CDR2 is YDEGEE. This CDR3 is built from 15 residues. V was clipped by 6 bases and J by 6 bases; unmatched bases: 5. CDR3 region: CASTLGTSGRDTQYF. CDR3 nucleotide sequence: TGTGCCAGCACCCTGGGGACTAGCGGGAGGGATACGCAGTATTTT.

V usage is TRBV20-1 and J usage is TRBJ2-5, with 8 bases identical to TRBD2. The CDR3 contains 15 residues. Germline V gene sequence: CDR1 DFQATT, CDR2 SNEGSKA (reference sequence). V shed 3 bases, J shed 3 bases, and the junction held 9 bases outside the gene matches. The CDR3 is CSASSGGGHEETQYF. CDR3 coding DNA: TGCAGTGCTAGTTCCGGGGGGGGGCATGAAGAGACCCAGTACTTC.

V is TRBV20-1 and J is TRBJ2-3; D is ambiguous. Germline assignment: CDR1 DFQATT and CDR2 SNEGSKA (reference sequence). Trimming cost V 7 bases and J 3 bases, with 8 bases left between them. The CDR3 is 11 amino acids. CDR3 amino acids: CSGYWTDTQYF. CDR3 DNA: TGCAGTGGGTACTGGACAGATACGCAGTATTTT.

The chain combines TRBV5-1 with TRBJ2-7; TRBD2 might be the D (6 bases). This CDR3 is built from 14 residues. Trimming took off 4 bases at V and 5 bases at J, with 16 bases between the two ends. CDR1 and CDR2 from the germline V gene are SGHRS and YFSETQ. The CDR3 sequence is CASSVRLGTHEQYF. CDR3 coding DNA: TGCGCCAGCAGCGTGCGACTAGGGACCCACGAGCAGTACTTC.

This chain joins TRBV15 and TRBJ2-1, with TRBD2 matching 10 bases. Germline loops: CDR1 LNHNV, CDR2 YYDKDF (reference sequence). This CDR3 is 17 amino acids long. V dropped 5 bases and J dropped 7; count of bases not matched to a gene: 14. The chain's CDR3 is CATSVNRIAGGKNEQFF. The CDR3 DNA follows: TGTGCCACCAGCGTCAATAGAATAGCGGGAGGTAAGAATGAGCAGTTCTTC.